The T cell receptor (beta chain) described here comes from a study of blood T cell repertoires in COVID-19. Method: immunoSEQ multiplex PCR; TCRdb's copy keeps in-frame clones and lacks some. This sample has under 350,000 clones; approximately 88% occur once, and the top ten carry roughly 2.3%. CDR1 is MNHEY, CDR2 SVGAGI, per germline. Trimming pared 6 bases from V and 6 bases from J, leaving 14 bases between. The length of the CDR3 is 13 residues. V usage is TRBV6-5 and J usage is TRBJ1-2, with D possibly matching TRBD1 (5 bases). The receptor was derived from a man in his fifties or sixties with acute or convalescent COVID-19. Sequenced input: peripheral blood. The DNA of the CDR3 is TGTGCCAGCAGGAGAAGGGCAGGGCATGGCTACACCTTC. Amino acids: CASRRRAGHGYTF.